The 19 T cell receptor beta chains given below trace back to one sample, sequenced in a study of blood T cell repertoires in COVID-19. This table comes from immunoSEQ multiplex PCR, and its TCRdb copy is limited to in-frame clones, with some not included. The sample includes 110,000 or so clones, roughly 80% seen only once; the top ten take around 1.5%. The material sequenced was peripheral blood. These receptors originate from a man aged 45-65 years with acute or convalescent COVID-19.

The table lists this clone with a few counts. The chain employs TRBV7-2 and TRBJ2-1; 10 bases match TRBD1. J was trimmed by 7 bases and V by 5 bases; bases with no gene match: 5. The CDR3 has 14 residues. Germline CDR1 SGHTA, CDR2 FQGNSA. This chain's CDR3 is CASSPGQGGNEQFF. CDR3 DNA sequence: TGTGCCAGCAGCCCCGGACAGGGGGGGAATGAGCAGTTCTTC.

CDR3 bases: TGTGCCAGCAGCCGGGGACAGCCTTTTAATTCACCCCTCCACTTT. It encodes CASSRGQPFNSPLHF. The chain employs TRBV14 and TRBJ1-6; 7 bases agree with TRBD1. There are 15 residues in the CDR3. V gave up 4 bases and J gave up 6 bases; unmatched junction bases: 6. CDR1 is SGHDN and CDR2 is FVKESK in the germline V gene.

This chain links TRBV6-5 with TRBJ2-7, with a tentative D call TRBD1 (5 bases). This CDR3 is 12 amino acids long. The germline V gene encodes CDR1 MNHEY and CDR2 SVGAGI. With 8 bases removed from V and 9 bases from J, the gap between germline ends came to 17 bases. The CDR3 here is CASQTGIRGQYV. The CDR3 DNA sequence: TGTGCCAGCCAAACAGGAATTCGAGGGCAGTACGTC.

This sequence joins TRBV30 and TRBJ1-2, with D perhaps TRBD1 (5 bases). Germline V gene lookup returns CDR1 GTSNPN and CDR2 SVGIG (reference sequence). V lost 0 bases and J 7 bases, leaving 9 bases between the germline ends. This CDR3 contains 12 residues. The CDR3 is CAWSVGGAGYTF. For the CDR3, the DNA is TGTGCCTGGAGTGTGGGAGGGGCTGGCTACACCTTC.

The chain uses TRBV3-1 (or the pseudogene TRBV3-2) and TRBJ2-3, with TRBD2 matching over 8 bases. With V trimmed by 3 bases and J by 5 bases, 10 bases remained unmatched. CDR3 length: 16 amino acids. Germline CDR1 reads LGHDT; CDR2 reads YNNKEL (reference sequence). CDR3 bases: TGTGCCAGCAGCCATTGGACTAGCAGTATGCAAGATACGCAGTATTTT. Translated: CASSHWTSSMQDTQYF.

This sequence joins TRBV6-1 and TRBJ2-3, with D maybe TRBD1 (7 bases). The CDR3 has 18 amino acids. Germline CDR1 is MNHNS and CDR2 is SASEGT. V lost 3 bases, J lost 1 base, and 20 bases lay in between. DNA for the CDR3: TGTGCCAGCAGTGACCCAAACACCCAGGGGGGCGGCACAGATACGCAGTATTTT. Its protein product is CASSDPNTQGGGTDTQYF.

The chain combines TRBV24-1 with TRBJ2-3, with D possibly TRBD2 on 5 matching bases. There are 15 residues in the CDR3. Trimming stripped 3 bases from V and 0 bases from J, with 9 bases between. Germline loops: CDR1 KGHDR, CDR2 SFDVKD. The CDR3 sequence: CATSDGSVSTDTQYF. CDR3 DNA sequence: TGTGCCACCAGTGATGGGAGCGTAAGCACAGATACGCAGTATTTT.

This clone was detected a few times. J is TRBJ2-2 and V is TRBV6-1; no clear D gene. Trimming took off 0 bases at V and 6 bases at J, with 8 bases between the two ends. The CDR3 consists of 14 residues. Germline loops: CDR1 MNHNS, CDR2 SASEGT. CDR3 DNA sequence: TGTGCCAGCAGTGAAGCACAGCTCCCCGGGGAGCTGTTTTTT. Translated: CASSEAQLPGELFF.

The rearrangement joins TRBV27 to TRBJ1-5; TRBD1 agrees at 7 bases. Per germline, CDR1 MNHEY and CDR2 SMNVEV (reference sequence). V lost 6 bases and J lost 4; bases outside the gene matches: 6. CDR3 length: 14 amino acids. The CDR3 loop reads CASSRTGWNQPQHF. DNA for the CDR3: TGTGCCAGCAGCAGGACAGGTTGGAATCAGCCCCAGCATTTT.

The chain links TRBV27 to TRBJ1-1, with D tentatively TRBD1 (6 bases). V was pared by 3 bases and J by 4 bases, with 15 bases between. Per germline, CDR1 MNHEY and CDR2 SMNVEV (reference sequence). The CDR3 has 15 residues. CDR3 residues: CASSFLPGVGTEAFF. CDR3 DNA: TGTGCCAGCAGTTTTTTACCAGGGGTTGGCACTGAAGCTTTCTTT.

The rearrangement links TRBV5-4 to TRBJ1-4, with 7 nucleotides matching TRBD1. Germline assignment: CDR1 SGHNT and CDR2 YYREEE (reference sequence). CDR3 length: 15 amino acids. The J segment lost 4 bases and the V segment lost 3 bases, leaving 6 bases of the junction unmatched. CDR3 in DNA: TGTGCCAGCAGCTCTCAGACAGGGTTTAATGAAAAACTGTTTTTT. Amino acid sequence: CASSSQTGFNEKLFF.

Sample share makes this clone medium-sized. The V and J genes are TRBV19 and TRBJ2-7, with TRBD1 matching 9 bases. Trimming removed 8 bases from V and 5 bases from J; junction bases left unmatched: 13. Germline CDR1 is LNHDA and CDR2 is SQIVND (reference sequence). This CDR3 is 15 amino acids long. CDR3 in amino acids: CASGNSGTGKNEQYF. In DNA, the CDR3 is TGTGCCAGTGGAAACTCCGGGACAGGGAAGAACGAGCAGTACTTC.

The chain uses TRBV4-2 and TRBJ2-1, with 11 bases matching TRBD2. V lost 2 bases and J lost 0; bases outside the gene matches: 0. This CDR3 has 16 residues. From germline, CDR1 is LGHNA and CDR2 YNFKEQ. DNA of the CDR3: TGTGCCAGCAGCCAAACTAGCGGGAGCTCCTACAATGAGCAGTTCTTC. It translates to CASSQTSGSSYNEQFF.

CDR3 bases: TGTGCCAGCAGCCCCCGGGGCCCGGGGGTTCTAGATACGCAGTATTTT. It yields the protein CASSPRGPGVLDTQYF. The rearrangement joins TRBV7-9 to TRBJ2-3, with D maybe TRBD2 (6 bases). CDR1 and CDR2 (germline): SEHNR, FQNEAQ (reference sequence). This CDR3 is built from 16 residues. Trimming cost V 5 bases and J 5 bases, with 20 bases left between them.

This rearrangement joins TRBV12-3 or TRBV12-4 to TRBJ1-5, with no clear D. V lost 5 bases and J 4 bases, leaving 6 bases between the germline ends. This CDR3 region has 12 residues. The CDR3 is CASSTGNQPQHF. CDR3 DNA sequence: TGTGCCAGCAGTACGGGGAATCAGCCCCAGCATTTT.

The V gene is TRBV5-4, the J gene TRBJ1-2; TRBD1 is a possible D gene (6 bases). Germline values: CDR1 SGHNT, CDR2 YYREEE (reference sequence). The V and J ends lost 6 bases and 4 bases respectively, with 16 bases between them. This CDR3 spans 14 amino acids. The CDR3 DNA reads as TGTGCCAGCAACAGGGCCCAGGATACCTATGGCTACACCTTC. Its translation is CASNRAQDTYGYTF.

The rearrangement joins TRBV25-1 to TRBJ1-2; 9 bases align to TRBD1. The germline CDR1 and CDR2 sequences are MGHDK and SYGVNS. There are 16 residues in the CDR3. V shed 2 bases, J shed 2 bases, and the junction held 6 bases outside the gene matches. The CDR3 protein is CASSEPGTGTNYGYTF. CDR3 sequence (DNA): TGTGCCAGCAGTGAACCCGGGACAGGGACCAACTATGGCTACACCTTC.

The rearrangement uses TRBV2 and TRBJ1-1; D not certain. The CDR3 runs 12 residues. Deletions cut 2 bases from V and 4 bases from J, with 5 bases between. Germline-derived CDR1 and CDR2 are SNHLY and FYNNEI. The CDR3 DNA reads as TGTGCCAGCAGTGAATCTACCACTGAAGCTTTCTTT. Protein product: CASSESTTEAFF.

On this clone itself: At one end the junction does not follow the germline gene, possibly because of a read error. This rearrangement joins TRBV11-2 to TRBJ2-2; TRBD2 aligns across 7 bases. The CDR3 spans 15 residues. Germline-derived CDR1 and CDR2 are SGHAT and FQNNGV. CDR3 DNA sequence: TGTGCCAGCAGCCCCCCGCGGGGGAACGCCGGGGAGCTGTTTTTT. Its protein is CASSPPRGNAGELFF.